This T cell receptor beta chain was sequenced during a study of blood T cells in healthy people across ages. Using a J-beta primer mix together with a sample-barcoded 5' primer, a second PCR was run for roughly 6 to 12 cycles. TCRdb re-called the 5' RACE reads through MiXCR, storing one row per CDR3 protein. This sample carries roughly 1.5 million distinct CDR3 sequences, roughly 43% of them seen once, and the ten largest clones take 4%. Germline loops: CDR1 DFQATT, CDR2 SNEGSKA (reference sequence). The CDR3 length is 15 residues. Trimming cost V 5 bases and J 3 bases; bases outside gene matches: 4. Individuals who donated were healthy Caucasians from Russia aged roughly 6 to 95. Isolated per sample were at least 7 million PBMCs.

Input material: blood. The V and J genes are TRBV20-1 and TRBJ2-3; 14 bases agree with TRBD2. This TCR was recovered from a woman aged 18-30 years in good health. DNA for the CDR3: TGCAGTGCTCAGGGACTAGCGGGGGCGACAGATACGCAGTATTTT. This codes for CSAQGLAGATDTQYF.